The rows below give T cell receptor beta chains drawn from one sample of a study of blood T cell repertoires in COVID-19. Only in-frame clones appear in the TCRdb table, and some are missing; sequencing was by immunoSEQ multiplex PCR. This table holds around 480,000 clones, roughly 87% found once. Sequenced: PBMCs or T cells enriched from blood (not recorded which). Every receptor here comes from a woman aged 18-30 years who had recovered from COVID-19. The CDR3 runs from the conserved cysteine through the conserved F or W. D genes are given only for firm matches. The size entry is marked missing in some rows and otherwise reads once, few, many or a size class.

D	size	J	V	length	DNA	CDR3
.	.	TRBJ1-2	TRBV4-2	13	TGTGCCAGCAGCCAAGAACAGGCGTATGGCTACACCTTC	CASSQEQAYGYTF
TRBD1	few	TRBJ1-3	TRBV28	15	TGTGCCAGCACCATGGGACAGGGGACTGGAAACACCATATATTTT	CASTMGQGTGNTIYF
.	.	TRBJ2-1	TRBV3-1/TRBV3-2	15	TGTGCCAGCAGCCAAGGATGGGCTAGCGAGGGTGAGCAGTTCTTC	CASSQGWASEGEQFF
.	.	TRBJ1-6	TRBV11-2	12	TGTGCCAGCGCAGAAATACAGTCACCCCTCCACTTT	CASAEIQSPLHF
TRBD1	.	TRBJ2-7	TRBV7-8	14	TGTGCCACACTACCGGACAGGAGCTCCTACGAGCAGTACTTC	CATLPDRSSYEQYF
TRBD1	.	TRBJ1-3	TRBV10-2	15	TGCGCCAGCTGCCTAACAGGGGACTCTGGAAACACCATATATTTT	CASCLTGDSGNTIYF
TRBD1	.	TRBJ2-5	TRBV4-2	16	TGTGCCAGCAGCCAAGAAGGGGGCAGGGAAACAGAGACCCAGTACTTC	CASSQEGGRETETQYF
TRBD2	.	TRBJ2-3	TRBV5-1	15	TGCGCCAGCAGCCCGGAGCGGGGGAGCACAGATACGCAGTATTTT	CASSPERGSTDTQYF
TRBD1	.	TRBJ1-1	TRBV11-3	14	TGTGCCAGCAGCCAGCAAACAGGGGGAACTGAAGCTTTCTTT	CASSQQTGGTEAFF
TRBD1	.	TRBJ2-3	TRBV2	13	TGTGCCACCTGGACAGGGCGGGAAGATACGCAGTATTTT	CATWTGREDTQYF
.	.	TRBJ1-1	TRBV28	14	TGTGCCAGCAGCCCAACAGGACGCTACACTGAAGCTTTCTTT	CASSPTGRYTEAFF
.	.	TRBJ1-6	TRBV19	14	TGTGCCAGTAGTATTGGGGCCGATCGCTCACCCCTCCACTTT	CASSIGADRSPLHF
.	.	TRBJ1-2	TRBV7-9	13	TGTGCCAGCAGCTTAAGGGGTTTGGATGGCTACACCTTC	CASSLRGLDGYTF